The rows below give T cell receptor beta chains drawn from one sample of a study of blood T cell repertoires in COVID-19. Libraries were prepared by immunoSEQ multiplex PCR; TCRdb keeps only in-frame clonotypes and omits some of them. The sample shows approximately 300,000 clones, over 70% of them seen only once. The sample taken for sequencing was peripheral blood. Source of these receptors: a woman aged 45-65 years with acute or convalescent COVID-19. Each CDR3 is given with its conserved first and last residue.

v_gene,CDR3aa
TRBV6-5,CASSYSRGREAFF
TRBV7-2,CASSFKSSSGEKLFF
TRBV19,CASSERTAPHGYTF
TRBV30,CAWSPDRVANTEAFF
TRBV27,CASGLAGPITDTQYF
TRBV9,CASSTTTHYNEQFF
TRBV3-1/TRBV3-2,CASSHRDLSTDTQYF
TRBV12-3/TRBV12-4,CASSPGQYNEQFF
TRBV5-4,CASSSGQGSYEQYF
TRBV28,CASMTPTNEKLFF
TRBV4-1,CASSHVAGADYEQYF
TRBV5-4,CASSLEGAEGQHF
TRBV3-1/TRBV3-2,CASSHRDTQYF
TRBV7-2,CASSLDRKNIQYF
TRBV5-1,CASSSPTGGNEKLFF
TRBV6-6,CASSRQTDSNQPQHF
TRBV5-1,CASSPVGRTSPGELFF
TRBV10-3,CASSGVQETQYF
TRBV2,CASSRTPSRTGARTNEKLFF
TRBV7-2,CASSSTPSSAVEQFF
TRBV28,CASRTSRETQYF
TRBV7-3,CASSPGTGEGYTF
TRBV6-1,CASSDPVHRGTFTDTQYF
TRBV2,CASPRGTTGELFF
TRBV5-1,CASSLVQPGSINEQFF
TRBV7-9,CASSISPRRLYSGNTIYF
TRBV30,CAWSGNEGARNSPLHF
TRBV10-2,CASSTGQDTEAFF
TRBV2,CASHPGLAGHPSYEQYF
TRBV5-1,CASSLGGENEAFF
TRBV7-9,CASSGTVGSSGANVLTF
TRBV12-3/TRBV12-4,CASSLVTTYEQYF
TRBV19,CASSPARSDTQYF
TRBV27,CASRSLAGYYNEQFF
TRBV30,CAWIPGLSTDTQYF
TRBV11-2,CASSPPRPFTGEQFF
TRBV27,CASSLSRVREQFF
TRBV27,CASSWDSSYEQYF
TRBV7-3,CASSLNAGGNEQFF
TRBV7-2,CASSLRDSGYEQYF
TRBV19,CASSGTEYEQYF
TRBV5-4,CASSRDRESTEAFF